Following are 11 T cell receptor beta chains from one sample sequenced in a study of beta chain features in type 1 diabetes. cDNA synthesis used the whole RNA isolate, giving expressed TCRB sequences. Data came from immunoSEQ multiplex PCR; TCRdb stores just in-frame clones and leaves some out. This sample has about 42,000 clones, with approximately 53% found just once. Sample: stem cell memory CD4+ T cells from blood. The receptors were gathered from a young woman in good health.

The chain is built from TRBV7-9 and TRBJ1-2; TRBD1 matches 7 bases. The ends lost 3 bases at V and 7 bases at J; junction bases unmatched: 14. CDR1 is SEHNR, CDR2 FQNEAQ, per germline (reference sequence). This CDR3 is 16 amino acids long. CDR3 sequence reads: CASSFGNTGESGGYTF. The DNA of the CDR3 is TGTGCCAGCAGCTTTGGCAATACAGGGGAGTCGGGTGGCTACACCTTC.

This chain joins TRBV2 and TRBJ1-2; unclear D gene. Germline V CDR1 and CDR2: SNHLY, FYNNEI. Between the trimmed V and J ends, which lost 7 bases and 0 bases, there was a span of 15 bases. The CDR3 runs to 15 residues. This CDR3 is CASNPRLRANYGYTF. The CDR3 nucleotides are TGTGCCAGCAACCCGAGACTGCGAGCTAACTATGGCTACACCTTC.

This clone was counted between two and nine times. V and J are TRBV5-4 and TRBJ2-1; D may be TRBD1 (5 bases). Germline lookup yields CDR1 SGHNT and CDR2 YYREEE (reference sequence). This CDR3 is built from 16 residues. Trimming took off 4 bases at V and 7 bases at J, with 21 bases between the two ends. CDR3 amino acids: CASSAYKQVADNEQFF. DNA of the CDR3: TGTGCCAGCAGCGCCTATAAACAGGTTGCGGATAATGAGCAGTTCTTC.

This sequence joins TRBV4-3 and TRBJ2-3; D possibly corresponds to TRBD2 (5 bases). V gave up 1 base and J gave up 4 bases, with 6 bases separating them. Germline V CDR1 and CDR2: LGHNA, YSLEER. The CDR3 loop spans 13 amino acids. CDR3 loop: CASSQGESDTQYF. CDR3 DNA sequence: TGCGCCAGCAGCCAAGGGGAGTCAGATACGCAGTATTTT.

The V gene is TRBV6-1, the J gene TRBJ1-5; 11 nucleotides align to TRBD1. CDR1 is MNHNS and CDR2 is SASEGT in the germline V gene. CDR3 size: 14 residues. The V and J ends lost 8 bases and 3 bases, in that order; junction bases with no gene match: 3. CDR3 nucleotide sequence: TGTGCCAGCGGACAGGGGGCATACAATCAGCCCCAGCATTTT. This codes for CASGQGAYNQPQHF.

This clone was counted only a few times. The chain carries TRBV7-9 and TRBJ2-7; 7 bases are a match to TRBD1. The CDR3 length is 16 residues. The germline CDR1 and CDR2 sequences are SEHNR and FQNEAQ (reference sequence). V was clipped by 6 bases and J by 0 bases; unmatched bases: 11. This CDR3 is CASSWRTGRTSYEQYF. CDR3 in DNA: TGTGCCAGCAGTTGGAGGACAGGAAGGACCTCCTACGAGCAGTACTTC.

This clone came up once. V is TRBV7-8 and J is TRBJ2-5; TRBD2 aligns across 15 bases. The J segment lost 6 bases and the V segment lost 5 bases, leaving 16 bases of the junction unmatched. The CDR3 is 19 residues long. The V gene's germline CDR1 is SGHVS and CDR2 FQNEAQ. CDR3 sequence: CASSPHPGLAGGRTQTQYF. CDR3 DNA: TGTGCCAGCAGCCCCCACCCGGGACTAGCGGGAGGCCGAACTCAGACCCAGTACTTC.

V usage is TRBV28 and J usage is TRBJ1-2; D remains unclear. Per the germline V gene, CDR1 is MDHEN and CDR2 is SYDVKM. Between the trimmed V and J ends, which lost 5 bases and 4 bases, there was a span of 11 bases. The CDR3 is 13 residues long. This CDR3 reads CASSVPGFYGYTF. The DNA for the CDR3 is TGTGCCAGCAGTGTACCGGGGTTCTATGGCTACACCTTC.

The rearrangement links TRBV14 to TRBJ1-3; 7 bases are shared with TRBD1. Germline CDR1 is SGHDN and CDR2 is FVKESK. The CDR3 runs 16 residues. The V and J ends lost 5 bases and 0 bases, in that order; junction bases with no gene match: 7. CDR3 DNA: TGTGCCAGCAGCAGACAGGGCTGGGTCTCTGGAAACACCATATATTTT. Translating it yields CASSRQGWVSGNTIYF.

The CDR3 DNA sequence: TGTGCCAGCAGCTTAGGGGCCAGGAATCAGCCCCAGCATTTT. It specifies CASSLGARNQPQHF. The rearrangement uses TRBV11-2 and TRBJ1-5; no definite D call. V was trimmed by 1 base and J by 4 bases, leaving 8 bases between them. Germline loops: CDR1 SGHAT, CDR2 FQNNGV. The CDR3 contains 14 residues.

This clone was recorded a few times. V gene TRBV6-6 combines with J gene TRBJ1-4; D is unclear. V gave up 9 bases and J gave up 5 bases, with 13 bases separating them. Germline V lookup: CDR1 MNHNY, CDR2 SVGAGI (reference sequence). CDR3 size: 13 residues. CDR3 amino acids: CASRSGLNEKLFF. CDR3 nucleotides: TGTGCCAGTCGTAGCGGGTTGAATGAAAAACTGTTTTTT.